The T cell receptor (beta chain) under discussion was sequenced for a study of CD8 T cells in Susac syndrome (dated by TCRdb to about 2019). Context from the whole study: Whether CD8+ T cell activation and differentiation in Susac syndrome was antigen driven was tested using repertoire sequencing. The clonality of the CD8+ T cell repertoire was compared across about 12 healthy donors, roughly 14 Susac syndrome patients and roughly 16 multiple sclerosis patients. What the research found in general, with its limitations: The number of individuals in the TCR sequencing and HLA analysis was acknowledged as relatively small.

With regard to this clonotype: The antigen it recognizes is unknown. No much larger clonotype is one base removed from it; base qualities were not supplied.

Peripheral blood CD8+ and CD4+ T cells from healthy donors, Susac syndrome patients and multiple sclerosis patients were profiled by high-throughput TCR beta sequencing. The multiple sclerosis controls were treatment-naive patients whose relapsing-remitting disease, either stable or active, fulfilled the revised McDonald criteria. CD8+ TEMRA cells were enriched by FACS, while bulk CD8+ and CD4+ T cells were purified by magnetic negative isolation. Blood was collected in EDTA tubes and processed within 24 hours, with PBMCs isolated through density gradient centrifugation. PBMCs intended for TCR sequencing were frozen in liquid nitrogen and were later thawed in a 37 degrees C water bath. The sorted or isolated CD4+, CD8+ and CD8+ TEMRA cells reached a purity of at least 90%. Its CDR3 holds 12 amino acids, cysteine through phenylalanine. Just the 36-base CDR3 DNA is kept, in frame starting at base 1. Trimming takes 6 bases from V and 0 bases from J, and the germline ends sit 6 bases apart. Looking up the germline V gene yields CDR1 SGHAT and CDR2 FQNNGV.

RNA was extracted using the RNeasy kit, and roughly 0.5 to 1 ug of the RNA was reverse transcribed with random hexamers. The immunoSEQ multiplex PCR assay, covering 54 Vbeta and 13 Jbeta segments, was used to amplify TCR beta CDR3 regions. To correct PCR amplification bias, a synthetic template baseline was used for both primer optimization and computational correction. Under the source paper's analysis protocol: Reads were assigned to V, D and J genes according to IMGT and analyzed in immunoSEQ Analyzer, with only productive sequences retained. Clonality was calculated as one minus the Shannon entropy normalized by log2 of the number of productive unique sequences. For each patient and control, public and private clones were evaluated within the 100 most prevalent clones. Susac-specific clones were defined as absent from healthy and MS cohorts, about 1,100 published viral clones and other ImmuneACCESS disease sequences. TCRdb reran the public reads through fastp at Q25 and MiXCR, keeping productive beta chains. For every CDR3 protein sequence, its rows merge into one entry that carries the most common genes and DNA. The V and J calls reflect TCRdb's pipeline rather than the authors' work. Counted in this sample were a few hundred thousand distinct CDR3 sequences; approximately 85% of them appeared once. The leading ten clones occupy about 0.22% of the sample.

Sequenced input: CD8+ T cells from PBMCs. The rearrangement combines TRBV11-2 with TRBJ2-7; the D gene cannot be resolved reliably. The receptor was derived from a human donor with multiple sclerosis. The CDR3 protein: CASRTTSYEQYF. In nucleotide form, the sequence is TGTGCCAGCAGAACAACCTCCTACGAGCAGTACTTC.